This T cell receptor beta chain derives from a study of T-cell memory formation after mild COVID-19. Study-level information: TCR clusters were mostly donor specific. Notes on the study in general: Largely, contracting CD4+ clones fell within CM and EM, and contracting CD8+ clones within EMRA. Pre-infection memory already had some responding clones, implying cross-reactive memory joined.

About this clonotype: No antigen is known for it.

TCRdb re-called the 5' RACE reads with MiXCR, one entry per CDR3 protein. The sample holds around 420,000 distinct CDR3 sequences, 20% to 25% seen once. The CDR3 loop spans 14 amino acids. Germline V CDR1 and CDR2: LGHNA, YNFKEQ. Trimming took off 4 bases at V and 4 bases at J, with 13 bases between the two ends. The chain recombines TRBV4-2 with TRBJ1-1; D gene ambiguous. The sequence was obtained from an adult woman who had mild COVID-19 (a few samples of this study predate the infection). Cell type and time point are not known. Sequenced sample: PBMCs or a T cell subset sorted from them (not recorded which). CDR3 sequence reads: CASSRRPGVTEAFF. In DNA, the CDR3 is TGTGCCAGCAGCCGACGACCAGGAGTCACTGAAGCTTTCTTT.